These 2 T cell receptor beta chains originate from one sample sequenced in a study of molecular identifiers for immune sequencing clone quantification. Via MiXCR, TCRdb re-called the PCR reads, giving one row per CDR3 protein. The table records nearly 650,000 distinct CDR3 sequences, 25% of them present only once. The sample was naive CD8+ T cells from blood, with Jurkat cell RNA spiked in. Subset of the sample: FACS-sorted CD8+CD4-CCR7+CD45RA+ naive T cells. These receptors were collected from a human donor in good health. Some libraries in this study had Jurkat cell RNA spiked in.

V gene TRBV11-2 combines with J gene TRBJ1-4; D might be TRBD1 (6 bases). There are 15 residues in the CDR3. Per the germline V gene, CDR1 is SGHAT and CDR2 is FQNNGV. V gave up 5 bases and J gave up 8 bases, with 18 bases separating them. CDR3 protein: CASSPGVTSPEKLFF. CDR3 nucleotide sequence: TGTGCCAGCAGCCCAGGGGTTACATCTCCGGAAAAACTGTTTTTT.

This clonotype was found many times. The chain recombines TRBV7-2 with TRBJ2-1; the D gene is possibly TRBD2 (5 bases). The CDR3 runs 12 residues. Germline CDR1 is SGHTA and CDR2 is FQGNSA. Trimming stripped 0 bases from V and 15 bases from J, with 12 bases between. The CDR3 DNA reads TGTGCCAGCAGCTTAGCATCTAGCTTTCTGTTCTTC. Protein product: CASSLASSFLFF.